This T cell receptor beta chain was sequenced for a study of blood T cell repertoires in COVID-19. This CDR3 spans 16 amino acids. Repertoires were generated with immunoSEQ multiplex PCR, while TCRdb's copy carries only in-frame clones and drops some. The data hold around 230,000 clones, with more than 70% observed a single time. V is TRBV21-1 and J is TRBJ1-6; the table's TRBD1 call for D was not verified on the DNA. TRBV21-1 constitutes a pseudogene. This sequence originates from a woman in her thirties or forties with acute COVID-19. The sequenced material came from PBMCs or T cells enriched from blood (not recorded which). CDR3 sequence: CASSKQSGTGRSPLHF. The CDR3 nucleotides are TGTGCCAGCAGCAAACAATCCGGGACAGGGCGGTCACCCCTCCACTTT.